Listed below are T cell receptor beta chains from one sample, sequenced in a study of T cell changes during pregnancy in multiple sclerosis. Assay: immunoSEQ multiplex PCR; the TCRdb copy retains only in-frame clones and omits some. This table has 45,000 to 50,000 clones, around 93% appearing once. Sequences were derived from peripheral blood, sampled in the third trimester of pregnancy. Every receptor here comes from a female donor with multiple sclerosis, enrolled in a pregnancy study. Each CDR3 is given with its conserved first and last residue. Only part of the rows carry a size: once, few, many, or a class if the clone is expanded.

j_call v_call clone_size cdr3_aa
TRBJ2-1 TRBV7-2 NA CASSFSSGSHNEQFF
TRBJ2-5 TRBV20-1 NA CSAQNQETQYF
TRBJ1-3 TRBV30 NA CAWGSGTVGNTIYF
TRBJ2-7 TRBV7-9 NA CASSSGQGAGEQYF
TRBJ2-7 TRBV5-1 NA CASRNGTGVEQYF
TRBJ2-2 TRBV27 NA CASSSPSGRVTTGELFF
TRBJ2-5 TRBV11-3 NA CASSLDPGGTQYF
TRBJ2-2 TRBV7-2 NA CASSLARGHTGELFF
TRBJ2-1 TRBV15 NA CATSKQREVGYNEQFF
TRBJ1-1 TRBV25-1 NA CASSPQGMNTEAFF
TRBJ1-4 TRBV27 NA CASSSGTGNEKLFF
TRBJ2-7 TRBV7-3 once CASTPGLLYEQYF
TRBJ1-1 TRBV28 NA CASSGYYRGNTEAFF
TRBJ2-7 TRBV14 NA CASSQEGHNEQYF
TRBJ2-7 TRBV12-5 NA CASVNSGRGNEQYF
TRBJ1-1 TRBV6-6 NA CASSLQGASTEAFF
TRBJ2-7 TRBV7-9 NA CASSPPRYEQYF
TRBJ1-1 TRBV28 NA CASRFPTTGRMNTEAFF
TRBJ2-7 TRBV18 NA CASSPWSSYEQYF
TRBJ1-2 TRBV6-5 few CASSTRAKGYTF
TRBJ2-3 TRBV5-1 NA CASSLGLAGGRALTYTQYF
TRBJ2-7 TRBV19 once CASSPGGGSSEQYF
TRBJ2-7 TRBV10-3 NA CAIGLAGGQRYEQYF
TRBJ2-3 TRBV5-8 NA CASSLAVGRTSTDTQYF